This T cell receptor (beta chain) was recorded in a study of cytomegalovirus exposure and HLA in healthy donors. CDR1 and CDR2 (germline): MDHEN, SYDVKM. This CDR3 spans 12 amino acids. Trimming took off 6 bases at V and 5 bases at J, with 11 bases between the two ends. As for this clone: Its antigen is undetermined.

Study-wide findings and caveats: Solely CMV serostatus was available to characterize immune exposure. Rare TCR sequences dominated, though some public TCRs recurred in many donors. Most TCR beta V segments were productive about 87% or about 30% of the time in an earlier analysis.

PCR primers comprised 60 Vbeta and 13 Jbeta primers. The table came from immunoSEQ multiplex PCR; TCRdb's copy has only in-frame clones and leaves some out. This repertoire shows over 130,000 clones, 70% to 90% found once; its top ten account for 2.4%. Input material: PBMCs. The J gene is TRBJ2-7, the V gene TRBV28; possibly TRBD2 for D (6 bases). The TCR was taken from a man over 45 in good health and CMV-seronegative. The CDR3 nucleotides are TGTGCCAGCAGGGTGGGGAGGAACGAGCAGTACTTC. Encoded protein: CASRVGRNEQYF.